These 10 T cell receptor beta chains originate from one sample sequenced in a study of CDR3 diversity in severe acne. TCRdb recomputed calls from the PCR reads with MiXCR, one row per CDR3 protein. The top ten clones hold around 15% of a sample with almost 85,000 distinct CDR3 sequences, about 54% of them seen once. Sequences were obtained from blood. Every receptor here comes from a male donor in good health, without acne.

The chain couples TRBV2 to TRBJ2-7, with 9 nucleotides matching TRBD2. This CDR3 region has 16 residues. J was trimmed by 4 bases and V by 4 bases; bases with no gene match: 11. CDR1 and CDR2 (germline): SNHLY, FYNNEI. The CDR3 nucleotides are TGTGCCAGCAGTGCGGCTAGCGGGACCCCTTTGTACGAGCAGTACTTC. Residues: CASSAASGTPLYEQYF.

This clonotype occurred many times. The CDR3 DNA follows: TGTGCCAGCAGGGGCACAGGAACCTACGAGCAGTACTTC. Its protein product is CASRGTGTYEQYF. The chain joins TRBV5-5 to TRBJ2-7, with a tentative D call TRBD1 (5 bases). V was shortened by 5 bases and J by 2 bases, with 11 bases between the two germline ends. Germline V CDR1 and CDR2: SGHKS, YYEKEE (reference sequence). The CDR3 covers 13 residues.

This clonotype has a count of ten or more. A much bigger clone sits one base away, suggesting this may be a read error. The V and J genes are TRBV18 and TRBJ1-2; D is perhaps TRBD1 (5 bases). CDR1 and CDR2 from the germline V gene are KGHSH and LQKENI. The length of the CDR3 is 14 residues. V shed 8 bases and J shed 8 bases, with 21 bases lying between them. As DNA, the CDR3 is TGTGCCAGCGCGTCCGGGACCGGAGGTGGGGGCTACACCTTC. Its translation is CASASGTGGGGYTF.

This clonotype was seen a handful of times. V gene TRBV7-9 combines with J gene TRBJ1-1; D not resolved. Deletions cut 5 bases from V and 9 bases from J, with 13 bases between. CDR1 and CDR2 from the germline V gene are SEHNR and FQNEAQ (reference sequence). The CDR3 has 12 amino acids. CDR3 amino acids: CASSPDGAQAFF. CDR3 nucleotide sequence: TGTGCCAGCAGCCCGGACGGCGCGCAAGCTTTCTTT.

This clonotype was seen a few times. V gene TRBV11-2 combines with J gene TRBJ2-3, with D possibly being TRBD1 or TRBD2 (6 bases each). This CDR3 comprises 16 residues. Trimming pared 2 bases from V and 0 bases from J, leaving 12 bases between. CDR1 is SGHAT and CDR2 is FQNNGV in the germline V gene. CDR3: CASSLLGGGSTDTQYF. In nucleotides, the CDR3 is TGTGCCAGCAGCTTATTGGGGGGCGGAAGCACAGATACGCAGTATTTT.

This clonotype was seen at least ten times. The chain joins TRBV13 to TRBJ1-1; D is possibly TRBD1 (6 bases). The CDR3 is 17 amino acids. Germline V CDR1 and CDR2: PRHDT, FYEKMQ (reference sequence). The V end was cut by 2 bases, the J end by 2 bases, with 18 bases between. The CDR3 DNA reads TGTGCCAGCAGCTTAAGCCCCCCATGGGGGGCCAACACTGAAGCTTTCTTT. It specifies CASSLSPPWGANTEAFF.

This chain connects TRBV7-8 to TRBJ2-3, with 13 bases matching TRBD2. The J segment lost 14 bases and the V segment lost 2 bases, leaving 10 bases of the junction unmatched. The CDR3 runs 15 residues. From germline, CDR1 is SGHVS and CDR2 FQNEAQ. The CDR3 nucleotides are TGTGCCAGCAGCTTAACCGTAGGGACTAGCGGGAATTGGTATTTT. Its protein product is CASSLTVGTSGNWYF.

The chain carries TRBV20-1 and TRBJ1-2, with 7 nucleotides matching TRBD1. Germline V gene lookup returns CDR1 DFQATT and CDR2 SNEGSKA (reference sequence). The length of the CDR3 is 14 residues. The ends lost 5 bases at V and 4 bases at J; junction bases unmatched: 10. The DNA of the CDR3 is TGCAGTGCTCAGGGGGAGGCTATAGGCTATGGCTACACCTTC. Translated: CSAQGEAIGYGYTF.

This clonotype was observed a single time. This sequence joins TRBV9 and TRBJ2-1; TRBD2 matches at 12 bases. The J call is uncertain, as TRBJ2-7 better fits the DNA end. From germline, CDR1 is SGDLS and CDR2 YYNGEE. The CDR3 spans 14 residues. The DNA for the CDR3 is TGTGCCAGCAGCGAAGGACTAGCGGGATCCGAGCAGTACTTC. This sequence encodes CASSEGLAGSEQYF.

This clonotype was observed a handful of times. The rearrangement uses TRBV6-6 and TRBJ2-2; D perhaps matches TRBD1 (5 bases). The CDR3 is made up of 13 amino acids. The V and J ends lost 0 bases and 7 bases respectively, with 6 bases between them. CDR1 is MNHNY and CDR2 is SVGAGI in the germline V gene (reference sequence). The CDR3 protein is CASSYSRGGELFF. The CDR3 DNA sequence: TGTGCCAGCAGTTACTCAAGGGGCGGGGAGCTGTTTTTT.